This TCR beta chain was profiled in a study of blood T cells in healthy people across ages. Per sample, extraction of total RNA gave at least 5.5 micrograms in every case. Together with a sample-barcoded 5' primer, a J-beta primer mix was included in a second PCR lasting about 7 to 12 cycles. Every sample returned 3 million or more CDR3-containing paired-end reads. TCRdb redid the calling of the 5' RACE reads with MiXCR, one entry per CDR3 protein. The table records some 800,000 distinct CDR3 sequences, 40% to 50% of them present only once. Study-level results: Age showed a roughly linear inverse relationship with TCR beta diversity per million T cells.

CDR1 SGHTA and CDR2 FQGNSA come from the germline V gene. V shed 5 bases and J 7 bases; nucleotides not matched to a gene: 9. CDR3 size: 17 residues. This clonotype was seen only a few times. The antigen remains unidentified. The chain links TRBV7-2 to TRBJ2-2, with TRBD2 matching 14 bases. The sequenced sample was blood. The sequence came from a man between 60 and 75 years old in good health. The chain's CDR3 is CASSPRTSGGRGGELFF. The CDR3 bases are TGTGCCAGCAGCCCACGGACTAGCGGGGGGCGCGGCGGGGAGCTGTTTTTT.